Detailed here is one T cell receptor beta chain. Its target is not known. This sample stems from a study of cytomegalovirus exposure and HLA in healthy donors. Study summary: The same platform was used for the roughly 130 validation repertoires and the approximately 670 first-cohort repertoires, a later analysis reported.

Clones were sequenced by immunoSEQ multiplex PCR, and TCRdb holds only the in-frame ones, with some missing. The sample shows fewer than 200,000 clones, approximately 87% of them seen only once. Study observations and caveats: Subsequent analysis showed first-cohort TCR clusters tending to co-occur in 120 or so validation repertoires. Most TCR sequences proved rare, with some public TCRs found in many donors. In vitro testing confirmed a few CMV-associated chains as specific for CMV antigens.

After removal of 4 bases from V and 7 bases from J, the junction contained 7 bases not matched to a gene. Germline V gives CDR1 MNHNS, CDR2 SASEGT. CDR3 size: 14 residues. The source of this sequence is a woman in her 30s in good health and CMV-seronegative. The gene calls are TRBV6-1 and TRBJ1-5; 7 bases line up with TRBD1. The specimen was PBMCs. CDR3 residues: CASSGTGRRQPQHF. The CDR3 region has the DNA TGTGCCAGCAGTGGGACAGGAAGAAGGCAGCCCCAGCATTTT.